This T cell receptor (beta chain) was identified during a study of blood T cell repertoires in COVID-19. Produced via immunoSEQ multiplex PCR; TCRdb's table is partial and in-frame only. The data contain roughly 30,000 clones, about 72% of them singletons. This clone was seen a single time. The sequencing input was peripheral blood. The sequence was collected from a woman aged 60-75 years with acute or convalescent COVID-19.

CDR3 region: CASRRGPMNTEAFF. CDR3 bases: TGTGCCAGCCGGAGGGGGCCCATGAACACTGAAGCTTTCTTT. The chain combines TRBV6-5 with TRBJ1-1; 7 bases agree with TRBD1. J lost 0 bases, V lost 8 bases, and 6 bases had no gene match. The CDR3 is 14 amino acids. CDR1 and CDR2 (germline): MNHEY, SVGAGI.